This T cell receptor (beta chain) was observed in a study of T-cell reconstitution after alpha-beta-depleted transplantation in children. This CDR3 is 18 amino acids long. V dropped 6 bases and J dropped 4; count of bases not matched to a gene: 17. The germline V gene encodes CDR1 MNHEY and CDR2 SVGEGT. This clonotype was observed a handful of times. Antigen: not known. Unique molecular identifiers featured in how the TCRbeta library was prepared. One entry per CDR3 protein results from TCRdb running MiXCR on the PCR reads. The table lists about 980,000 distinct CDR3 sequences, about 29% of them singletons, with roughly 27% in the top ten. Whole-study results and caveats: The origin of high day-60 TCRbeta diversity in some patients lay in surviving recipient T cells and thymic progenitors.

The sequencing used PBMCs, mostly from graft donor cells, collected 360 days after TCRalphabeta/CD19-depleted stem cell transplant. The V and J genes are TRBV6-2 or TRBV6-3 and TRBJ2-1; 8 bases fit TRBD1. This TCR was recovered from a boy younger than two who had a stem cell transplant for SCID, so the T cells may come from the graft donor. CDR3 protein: CASSPSWTGSIQYNEQFF. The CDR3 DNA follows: TGTGCCAGCAGCCCCAGCTGGACAGGGAGCATTCAGTACAATGAGCAGTTCTTC.